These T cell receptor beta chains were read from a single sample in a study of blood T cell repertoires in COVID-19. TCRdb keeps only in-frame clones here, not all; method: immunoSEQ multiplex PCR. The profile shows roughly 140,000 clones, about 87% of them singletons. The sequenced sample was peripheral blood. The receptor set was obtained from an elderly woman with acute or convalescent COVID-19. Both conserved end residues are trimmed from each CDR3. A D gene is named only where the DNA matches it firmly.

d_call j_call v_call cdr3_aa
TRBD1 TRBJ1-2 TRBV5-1 ASSLGQGGYGYT
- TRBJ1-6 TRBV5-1 ASSLARYNSPLH
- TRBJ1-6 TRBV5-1 ASSPGTGGSPLH
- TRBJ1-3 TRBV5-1 ASSAGTNGNTIY
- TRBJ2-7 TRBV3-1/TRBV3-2 ASSQDRQGYEQY
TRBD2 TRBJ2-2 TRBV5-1 ASSPVAGGSGELF
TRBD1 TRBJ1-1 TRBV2 ATAGGVNTEAF
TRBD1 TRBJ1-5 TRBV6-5 ASSSQGVINQPQH
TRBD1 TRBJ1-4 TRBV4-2 ASSQLSGTGRKKLF
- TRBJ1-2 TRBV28 ASSFAGPNYGYT
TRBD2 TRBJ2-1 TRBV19 ASTPRRGSSYNEQF